Here is one T cell receptor (beta chain) with its context. What this receptor recognizes is not known. Base qualities are missing; no much larger clone stands one base away. Taken with the paper, the label for time point translates to: 20 to 30 weeks on oral tofacitinib. The sample's treatment or condition label, decoded: oral pan-JAK inhibitor, 5-10 mg twice daily. Lesional scalp punch biopsies and peripheral blood were collected from alopecia areata patients. PBMCs were isolated by density centrifugation and stained for CD3, CD4 and CD8, and CD4+ and CD8+ T cells were sorted on a FACSAria. CDR3 length: 15 amino acids, cysteine to phenylalanine. The DNA shown is the 45-base CDR3, in frame from base 1. Cut back by 6 bases and 0 bases, the V and J ends lie 14 bases apart. The germline V gene gives CDR1 as MNHEY and CDR2 as SVGAGI. The protocol used for the library was the immunoSEQ multiplex PCR assay. RNA was extracted from all samples and reverse transcribed into cDNA, which served as template for TCR sequencing. SuperScript III was used to make first-strand cDNA, primed with a 2:1 mix of oligo-dT and random hexamers. Amplification bias was assessed with a synthetic immune receptor repertoire, and residual bias was removed computationally. On the authors' methods: Raw reads were preprocessed to remove errors, and CDR3 was defined by IMGT conventions from the conserved cysteine to phenylalanine. Clonality was computed as 1 minus the Shannon entropy, with the entropy normalized by log2 of the number of productive unique TCRs. CD4 or CD8 identity of scalp clones was inferred by cross-referencing scalp TCRbeta sequences with sorted blood CD4 and CD8 repertoires. In TCRdb, the immuneACCESS table is reduced to in-frame sequences with V and J assigned. These tables do not hold every clone; where another copy was compared, an unresolved V gene accounts for under half, and the others remain unexplained. Clone size and V and J calls were adopted from that table, with D and trimming inferred from the DNA. This sample is represented by under 200,000 clones; 60% to 75% of them were singletons. The top ten constitute 14% of the sample.

These data are taken from a study of CD8+ T cells in alopecia areata listed by TCRdb under 2018. Concerning the study at large: The treated patients took part in an open-label pilot trial in which moderate-to-severe alopecia areata was treated with oral tofacitinib at 5 to 10 mg twice daily. Patients received tofacitinib for 6 to 18 months and were then followed off drug for 6 months to check for delayed response and recurrence. For the treated patients, the SALT score, which quantifies what percentage of scalp surface area is affected, served as the measure of disease severity. To study T cell clonal expansion in alopecia areata, the researchers applied high-throughput TCRbeta sequencing to both the C3H/HeJ mouse model and human patients. On the human side, TCRbeta sequencing was run on scalp tissue and on sorted CD4+ and CD8+ peripheral blood T cells from healthy controls and from alopecia areata patients with either patchy or totalis/universalis disease. Biopsies were taken from tofacitinib-treated patients at baseline and again at 4 and 24 weeks into treatment, and several of those patients also had a later scalp biopsy. Scalp clonality was compared across normal scalp (n=4), patchy alopecia areata scalp (n=8), and alopecia totalis/universalis scalp (n=8). RNA was obtained with the PAXgene miRNA kit for fixed scalp, the miRNeasy kit for PBMCs, and the RNeasy kit for mouse skin. immunoSEQ multiplex PCR using 35 Vbeta forward primers and 13 Jbeta reverse primers was used to amplify TCRbeta CDR3 regions.

What the authors observed across the whole study: During tofacitinib treatment, many expanded lesional clones remained in scalp and blood, and this persistence may partly explain relapse after treatment is stopped. Compared with normal scalp, lesional scalp, particularly in alopecia totalis/universalis, had higher clonality and more expanded CD8+ clones, which suggests antigenic drive. Tofacitinib significantly lowered scalp clonality and the number of expanded CD8+ clones among the top 100 scalp clones. Shared TCR sequences between patients were less evident than in mice, which may be partly attributable to HLA diversity in the patient population. Unlike mouse skin, which is dominated by gammadelta T cells, normal human skin has resident alphabeta T cells that are also sequenced, and this complicates analysis of the scalp TCR repertoire. The treated cohort was small, with a single nonresponder, so links between baseline CD8+ expansion and response need larger studies.

The chain is made from TRBV6-5 and TRBJ1-2; the D gene cannot be resolved reliably. This TCR came from a human donor with alopecia areata. The sample in question was CD4+ T cells sorted from blood, obtained at week 24, from a patient treated with tofacitinib. The CDR3 reads CASSLSDGSNYGYTF. The sequence in DNA is TGTGCCAGCAGCCTCTCGGACGGTTCTAACTATGGCTACACCTTC.